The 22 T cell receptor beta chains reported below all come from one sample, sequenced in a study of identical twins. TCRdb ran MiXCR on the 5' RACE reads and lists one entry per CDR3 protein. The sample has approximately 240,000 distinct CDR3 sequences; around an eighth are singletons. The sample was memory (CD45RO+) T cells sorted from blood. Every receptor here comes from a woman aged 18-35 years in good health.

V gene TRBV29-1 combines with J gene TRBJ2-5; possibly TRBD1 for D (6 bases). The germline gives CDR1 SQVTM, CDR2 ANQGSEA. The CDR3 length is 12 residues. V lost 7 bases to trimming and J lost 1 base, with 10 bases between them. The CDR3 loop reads CSARQAQETQYF. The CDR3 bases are TGCAGCGCGAGACAGGCCCAAGAGACCCAGTACTTC.

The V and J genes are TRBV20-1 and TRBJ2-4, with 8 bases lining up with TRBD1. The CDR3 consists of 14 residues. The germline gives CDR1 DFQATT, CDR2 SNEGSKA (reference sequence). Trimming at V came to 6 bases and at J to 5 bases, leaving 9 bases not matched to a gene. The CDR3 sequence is CSASGGEGQNIQYF. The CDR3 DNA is TGCAGTGCGTCAGGGGGCGAGGGTCAAAACATTCAGTACTTC.

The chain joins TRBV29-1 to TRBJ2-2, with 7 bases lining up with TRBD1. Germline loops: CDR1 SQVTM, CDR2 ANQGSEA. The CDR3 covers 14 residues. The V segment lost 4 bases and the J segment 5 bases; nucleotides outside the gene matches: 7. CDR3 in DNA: TGCAGCGTTGCCGGGACAGAGGAAACCGGGGAGCTGTTTTTT. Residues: CSVAGTEETGELFF.

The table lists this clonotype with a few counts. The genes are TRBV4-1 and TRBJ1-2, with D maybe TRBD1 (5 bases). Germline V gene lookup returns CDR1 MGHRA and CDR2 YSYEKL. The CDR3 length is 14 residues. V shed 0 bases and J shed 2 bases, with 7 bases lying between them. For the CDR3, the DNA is TGCGCCAGCAGCCAAGAGAAGGGGAACTATGGCTACACCTTC. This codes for CASSQEKGNYGYTF.

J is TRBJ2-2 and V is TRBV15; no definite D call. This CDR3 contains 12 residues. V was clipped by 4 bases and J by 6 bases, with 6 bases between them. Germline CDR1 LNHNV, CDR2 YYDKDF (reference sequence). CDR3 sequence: CATSISSGELFF. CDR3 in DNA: TGTGCCACCAGCATAAGTTCCGGGGAGCTGTTTTTT.

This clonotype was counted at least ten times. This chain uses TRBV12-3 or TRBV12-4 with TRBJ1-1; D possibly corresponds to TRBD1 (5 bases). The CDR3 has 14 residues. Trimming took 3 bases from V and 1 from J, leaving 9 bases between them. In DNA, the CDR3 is TGTGCCAGCAGTTTGTGGGGACGGAACACTGAAGCTTTCTTT. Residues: CASSLWGRNTEAFF.

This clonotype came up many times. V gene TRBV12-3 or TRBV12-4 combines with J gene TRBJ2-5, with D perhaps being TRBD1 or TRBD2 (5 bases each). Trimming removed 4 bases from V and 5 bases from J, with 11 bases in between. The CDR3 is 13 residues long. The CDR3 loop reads CASSYVGVETQYF. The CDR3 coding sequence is TGTGCCAGCAGTTATGTGGGGGTTGAGACCCAGTACTTC.

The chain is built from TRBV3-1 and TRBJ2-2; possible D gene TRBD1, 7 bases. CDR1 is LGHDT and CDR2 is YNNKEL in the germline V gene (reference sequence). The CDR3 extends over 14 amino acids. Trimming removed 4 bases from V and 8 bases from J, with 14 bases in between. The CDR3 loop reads CASSRGTDDGELFF. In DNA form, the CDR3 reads TGTGCCAGCAGCCGCGGGACAGACGATGGGGAGCTGTTTTTT.

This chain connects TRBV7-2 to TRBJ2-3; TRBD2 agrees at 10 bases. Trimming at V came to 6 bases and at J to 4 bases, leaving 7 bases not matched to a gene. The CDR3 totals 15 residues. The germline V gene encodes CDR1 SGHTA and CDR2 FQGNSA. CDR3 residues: CASRELAGSADTQYF. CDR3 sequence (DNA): TGTGCCAGCAGAGAACTAGCGGGAAGCGCAGATACGCAGTATTTT.

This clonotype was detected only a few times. CDR3 loop: CARMISGKTDTQYF. DNA of the CDR3: TGTGCCCGGATGATCAGCGGGAAAACAGATACGCAGTATTTT. V usage is TRBV30 and J usage is TRBJ2-3, with 7 bases aligning to TRBD2. There are 14 residues in the CDR3. V trimming: 8 bases; J trimming: 3 bases; junction bases outside the gene matches: 11. The germline gives CDR1 GTSNPN, CDR2 SVGIG (reference sequence).

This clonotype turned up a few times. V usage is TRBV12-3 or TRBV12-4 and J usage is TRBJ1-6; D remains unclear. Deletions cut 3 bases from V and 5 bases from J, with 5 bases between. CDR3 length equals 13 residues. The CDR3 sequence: CASSFVDNSPLHF. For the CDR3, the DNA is TGTGCCAGCAGTTTTGTAGATAATTCACCCCTCCACTTT.

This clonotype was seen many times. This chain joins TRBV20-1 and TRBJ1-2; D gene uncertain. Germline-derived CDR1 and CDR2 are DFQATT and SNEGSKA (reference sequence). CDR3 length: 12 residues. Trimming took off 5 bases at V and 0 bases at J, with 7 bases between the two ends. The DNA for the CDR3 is TGCAGTGCTGAAGGATCTAACTATGGCTACACCTTC. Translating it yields CSAEGSNYGYTF.

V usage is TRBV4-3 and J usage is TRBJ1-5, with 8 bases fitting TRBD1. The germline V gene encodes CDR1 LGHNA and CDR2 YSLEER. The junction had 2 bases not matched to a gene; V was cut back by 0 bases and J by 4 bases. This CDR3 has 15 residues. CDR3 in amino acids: CASSQDTGGNQPQHF. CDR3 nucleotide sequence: TGCGCCAGCAGCCAAGATACAGGGGGGAATCAGCCCCAGCATTTT.

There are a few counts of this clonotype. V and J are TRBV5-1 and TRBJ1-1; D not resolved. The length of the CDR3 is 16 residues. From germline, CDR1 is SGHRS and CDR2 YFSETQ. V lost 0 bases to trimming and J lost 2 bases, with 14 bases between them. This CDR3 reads CASSLVLRSFNTEAFF. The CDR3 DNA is TGCGCCAGCAGCTTGGTGCTGAGATCCTTTAACACTGAAGCTTTCTTT.

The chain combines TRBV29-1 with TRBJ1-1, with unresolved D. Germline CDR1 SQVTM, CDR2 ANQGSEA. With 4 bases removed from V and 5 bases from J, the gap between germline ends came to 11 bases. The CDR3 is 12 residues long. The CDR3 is CSVVSFGTEAFF. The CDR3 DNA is TGCAGCGTTGTCTCGTTCGGAACTGAAGCTTTCTTT.

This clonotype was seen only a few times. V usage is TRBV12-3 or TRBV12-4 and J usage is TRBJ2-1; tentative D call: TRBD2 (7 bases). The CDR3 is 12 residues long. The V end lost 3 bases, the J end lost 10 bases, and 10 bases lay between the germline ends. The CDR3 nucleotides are TGTGCCAGCAGTTTTAGGGGGGGGGAGCAGTTCTTC. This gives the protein CASSFRGGEQFF.

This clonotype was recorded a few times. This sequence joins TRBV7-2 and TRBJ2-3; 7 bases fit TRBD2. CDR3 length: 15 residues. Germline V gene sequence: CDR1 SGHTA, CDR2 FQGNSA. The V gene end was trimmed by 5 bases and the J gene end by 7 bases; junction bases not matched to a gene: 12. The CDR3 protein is CASSPTGGRTNTQYF. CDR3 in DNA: TGTGCCAGCAGCCCTACGGGCGGGAGAACAAATACGCAGTATTTT.

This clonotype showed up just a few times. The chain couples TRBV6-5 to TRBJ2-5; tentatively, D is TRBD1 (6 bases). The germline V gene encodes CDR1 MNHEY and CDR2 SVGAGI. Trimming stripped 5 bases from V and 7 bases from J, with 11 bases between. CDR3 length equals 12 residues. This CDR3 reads CASSGGLGTQYF. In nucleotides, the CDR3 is TGTGCCAGCAGTGGGGGCCTAGGGACCCAGTACTTC.

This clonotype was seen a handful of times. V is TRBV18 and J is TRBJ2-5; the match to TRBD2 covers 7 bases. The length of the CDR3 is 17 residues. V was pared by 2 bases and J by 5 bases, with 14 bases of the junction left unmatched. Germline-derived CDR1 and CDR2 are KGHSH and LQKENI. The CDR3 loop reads CASSPSSGSLGMETQYF. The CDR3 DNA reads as TGTGCCAGCTCACCATCTAGCGGAAGCCTTGGGATGGAGACCCAGTACTTC.

The CDR3 loop is CSAMTGTTGELFF. The CDR3 DNA follows: TGCAGCGCCATGACAGGGACCACCGGGGAGCTGTTTTTT. V usage is TRBV29-1 and J usage is TRBJ2-2; 7 nucleotides align to TRBD1. The V gene's germline CDR1 is SQVTM and CDR2 ANQGSEA. Unmatched junction bases numbered 6, after V lost 7 bases and J lost 4 bases. CDR3 size: 13 residues.

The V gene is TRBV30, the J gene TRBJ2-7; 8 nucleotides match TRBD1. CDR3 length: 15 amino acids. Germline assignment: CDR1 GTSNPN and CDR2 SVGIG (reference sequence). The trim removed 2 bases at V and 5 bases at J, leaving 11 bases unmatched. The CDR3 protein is CAWSYGQGTAHEQYF. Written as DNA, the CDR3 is TGTGCCTGGAGTTATGGACAGGGAACTGCCCACGAGCAGTACTTC.

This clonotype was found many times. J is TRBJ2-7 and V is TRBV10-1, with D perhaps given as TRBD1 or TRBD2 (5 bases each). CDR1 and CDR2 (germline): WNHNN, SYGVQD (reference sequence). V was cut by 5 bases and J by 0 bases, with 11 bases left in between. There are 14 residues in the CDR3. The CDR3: CASSRDPSSYEQYF. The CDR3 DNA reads TGCGCCAGCAGTAGGGACCCTTCCTCCTACGAGCAGTACTTC.